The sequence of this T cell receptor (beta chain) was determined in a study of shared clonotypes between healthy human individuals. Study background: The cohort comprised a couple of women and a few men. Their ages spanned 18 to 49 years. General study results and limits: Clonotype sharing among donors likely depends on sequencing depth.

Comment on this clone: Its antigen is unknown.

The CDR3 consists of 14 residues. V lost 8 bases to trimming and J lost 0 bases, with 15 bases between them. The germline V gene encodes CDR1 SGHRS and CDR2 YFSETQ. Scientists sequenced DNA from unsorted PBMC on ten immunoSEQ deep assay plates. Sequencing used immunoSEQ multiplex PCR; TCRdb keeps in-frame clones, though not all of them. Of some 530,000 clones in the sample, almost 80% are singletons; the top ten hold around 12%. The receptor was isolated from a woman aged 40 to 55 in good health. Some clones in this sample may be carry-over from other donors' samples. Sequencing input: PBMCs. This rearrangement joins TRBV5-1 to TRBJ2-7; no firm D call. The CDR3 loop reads CASQVGLSSYEQYF. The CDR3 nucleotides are TGCGCCAGTCAGGTGGGTCTAAGCTCCTACGAGCAGTACTTC.